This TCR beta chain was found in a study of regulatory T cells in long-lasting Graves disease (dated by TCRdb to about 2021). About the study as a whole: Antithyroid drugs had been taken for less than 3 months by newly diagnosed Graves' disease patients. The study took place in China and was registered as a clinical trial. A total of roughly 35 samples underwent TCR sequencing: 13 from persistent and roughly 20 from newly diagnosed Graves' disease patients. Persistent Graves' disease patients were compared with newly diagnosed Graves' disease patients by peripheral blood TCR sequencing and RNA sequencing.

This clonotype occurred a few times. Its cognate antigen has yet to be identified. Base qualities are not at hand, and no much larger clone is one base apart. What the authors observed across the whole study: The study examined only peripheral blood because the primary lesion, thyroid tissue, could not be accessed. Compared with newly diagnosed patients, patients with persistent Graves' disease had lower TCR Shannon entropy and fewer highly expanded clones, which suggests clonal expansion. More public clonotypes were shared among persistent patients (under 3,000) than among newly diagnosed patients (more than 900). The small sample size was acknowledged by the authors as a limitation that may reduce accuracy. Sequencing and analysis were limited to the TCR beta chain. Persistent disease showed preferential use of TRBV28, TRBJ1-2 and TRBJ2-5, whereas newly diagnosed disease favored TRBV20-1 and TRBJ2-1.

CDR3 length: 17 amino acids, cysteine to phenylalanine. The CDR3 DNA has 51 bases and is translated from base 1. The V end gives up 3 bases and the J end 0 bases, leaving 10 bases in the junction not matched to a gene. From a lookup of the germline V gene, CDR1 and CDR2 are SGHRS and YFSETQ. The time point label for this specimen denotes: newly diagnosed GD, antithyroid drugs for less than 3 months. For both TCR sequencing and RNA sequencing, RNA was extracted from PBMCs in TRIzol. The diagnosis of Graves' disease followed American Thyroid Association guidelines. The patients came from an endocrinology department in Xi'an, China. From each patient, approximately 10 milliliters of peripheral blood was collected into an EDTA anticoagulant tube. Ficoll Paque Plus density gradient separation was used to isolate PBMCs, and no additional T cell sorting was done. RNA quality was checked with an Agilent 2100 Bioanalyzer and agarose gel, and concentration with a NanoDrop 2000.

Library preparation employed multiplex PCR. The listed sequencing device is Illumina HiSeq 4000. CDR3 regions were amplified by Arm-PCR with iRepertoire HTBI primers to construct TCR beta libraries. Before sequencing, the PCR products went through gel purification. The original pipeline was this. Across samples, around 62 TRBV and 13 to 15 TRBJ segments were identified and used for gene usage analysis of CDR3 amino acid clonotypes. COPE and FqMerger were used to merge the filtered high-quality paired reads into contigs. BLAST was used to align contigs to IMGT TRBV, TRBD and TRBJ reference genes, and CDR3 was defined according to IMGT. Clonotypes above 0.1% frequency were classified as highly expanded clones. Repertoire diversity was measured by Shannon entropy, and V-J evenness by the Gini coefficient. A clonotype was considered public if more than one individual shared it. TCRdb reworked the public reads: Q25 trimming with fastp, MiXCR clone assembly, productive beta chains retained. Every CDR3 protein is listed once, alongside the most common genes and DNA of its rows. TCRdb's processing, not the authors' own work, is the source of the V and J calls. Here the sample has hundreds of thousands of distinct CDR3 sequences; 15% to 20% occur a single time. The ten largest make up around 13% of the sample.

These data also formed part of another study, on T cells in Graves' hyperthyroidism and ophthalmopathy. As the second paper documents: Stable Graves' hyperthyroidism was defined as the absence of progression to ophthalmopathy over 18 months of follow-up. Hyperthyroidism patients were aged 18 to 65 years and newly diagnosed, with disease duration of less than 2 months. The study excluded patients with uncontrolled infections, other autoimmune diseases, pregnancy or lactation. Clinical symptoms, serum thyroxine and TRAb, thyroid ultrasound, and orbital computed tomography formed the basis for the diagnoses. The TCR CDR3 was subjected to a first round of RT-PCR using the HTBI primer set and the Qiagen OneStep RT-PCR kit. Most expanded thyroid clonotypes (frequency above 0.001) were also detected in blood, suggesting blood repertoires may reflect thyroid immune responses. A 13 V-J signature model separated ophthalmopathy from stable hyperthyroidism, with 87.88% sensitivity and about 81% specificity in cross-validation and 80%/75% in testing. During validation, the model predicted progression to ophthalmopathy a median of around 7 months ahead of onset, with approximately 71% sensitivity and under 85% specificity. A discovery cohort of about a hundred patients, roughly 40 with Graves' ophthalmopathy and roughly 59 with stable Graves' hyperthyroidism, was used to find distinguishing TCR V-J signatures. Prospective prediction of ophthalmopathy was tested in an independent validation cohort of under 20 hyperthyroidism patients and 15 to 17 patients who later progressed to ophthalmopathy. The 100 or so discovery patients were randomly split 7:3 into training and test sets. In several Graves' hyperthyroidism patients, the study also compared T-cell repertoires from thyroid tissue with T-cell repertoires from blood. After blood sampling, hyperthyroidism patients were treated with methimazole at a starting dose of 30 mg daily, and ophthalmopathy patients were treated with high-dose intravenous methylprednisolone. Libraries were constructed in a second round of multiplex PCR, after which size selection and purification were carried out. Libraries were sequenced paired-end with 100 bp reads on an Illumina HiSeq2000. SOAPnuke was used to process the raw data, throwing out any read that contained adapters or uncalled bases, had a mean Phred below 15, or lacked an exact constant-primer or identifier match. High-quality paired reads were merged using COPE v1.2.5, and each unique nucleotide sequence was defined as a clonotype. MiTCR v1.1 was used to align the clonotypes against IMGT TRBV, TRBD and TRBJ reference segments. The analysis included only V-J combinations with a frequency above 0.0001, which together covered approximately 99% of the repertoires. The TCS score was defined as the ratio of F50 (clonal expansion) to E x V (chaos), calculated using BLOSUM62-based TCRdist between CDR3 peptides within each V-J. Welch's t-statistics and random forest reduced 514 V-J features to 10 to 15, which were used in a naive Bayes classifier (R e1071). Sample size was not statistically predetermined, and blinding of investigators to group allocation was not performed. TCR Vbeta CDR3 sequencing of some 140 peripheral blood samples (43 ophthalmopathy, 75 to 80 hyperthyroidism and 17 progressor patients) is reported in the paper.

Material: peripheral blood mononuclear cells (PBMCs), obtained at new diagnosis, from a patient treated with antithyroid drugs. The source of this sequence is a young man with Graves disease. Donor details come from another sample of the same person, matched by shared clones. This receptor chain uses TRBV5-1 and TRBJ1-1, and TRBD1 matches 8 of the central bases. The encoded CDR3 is CASSSPGQGFMNTEAFF. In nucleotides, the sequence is TGCGCCAGCAGCTCACCCGGACAGGGTTTCATGAACACTGAAGCTTTCTTT. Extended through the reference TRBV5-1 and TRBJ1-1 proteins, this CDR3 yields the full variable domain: KAGVTQTPRYLIKTRGQQVTLSCSPISGHRSVSWYQQTPGQGLQFLFEYFSETQRNKGNFPGRFSGRQFSNSRSEMNVSTLELGDSALYLCASSSPGQGFMNTEAFFGQGTRLTVV.